The 6 T cell receptor beta chains given below trace back to one sample, sequenced in a study of T cell responses to AZD1222 COVID-19 vaccine. Only in-frame clones appear in the TCRdb table, and some are missing; sequencing was by immunoSEQ multiplex PCR. This sample carries about 74,000 clones, roughly 89% of them seen once, and the ten largest clones take roughly 2.4%. Sequences were derived from peripheral blood, sampled on day 0 of AZD1222 vaccination. Every receptor here comes from an adult in good health.

V gene TRBV6-1 combines with J gene TRBJ2-1, with 7 nucleotides matching TRBD1. Trimming at V came to 4 bases and at J to 2 bases, leaving 11 bases not matched to a gene. This CDR3 is 17 amino acids long. Looked up from germline, CDR1 is MNHNS and CDR2 is SASEGT. CDR3 sequence (DNA): TGTGCCAGCAGTGGGCTCCAGACAGGGAGCCCCTACAATGAGCAGTTCTTC. Translating it yields CASSGLQTGSPYNEQFF.

About this clone: The same CDR3 arises from other DNA sequences in this sample as well. This chain links TRBV11-3 with TRBJ1-1; tentative D call: TRBD1 (6 bases). The V end lost 3 bases, the J end lost 3 bases, and 8 bases lay between the germline ends. The CDR3 is 13 amino acids. CDR1 and CDR2 from the germline V gene are SGHNT and YENEEA. Here the CDR3 reads CASSFYRDTEAFF. DNA of the CDR3: TGTGCCAGCAGCTTCTACAGGGACACTGAAGCTTTCTTT.

The chain uses TRBV6-5 and TRBJ2-5, with 10 bases fitting TRBD2. The CDR3 spans 14 residues. Germline values: CDR1 MNHEY, CDR2 SVGAGI. Trimming removed 7 bases from V and 4 bases from J; junction bases left unmatched: 6. Here the CDR3 reads CASNHERGGETQYF. The CDR3 DNA sequence: TGTGCCAGCAACCACGAGCGGGGGGGAGAGACCCAGTACTTC.

The rearrangement joins TRBV11-3 to TRBJ2-7; no clear D gene. Germline-derived CDR1 and CDR2 are SGHNT and YENEEA. V was pared by 5 bases and J by 1 base, with 9 bases between. CDR3 length: 13 amino acids. CDR3 amino acids: CASSADGSYEQYF. The CDR3 DNA reads TGTGCCAGCAGCGCGGACGGTTCCTACGAGCAGTACTTC.

V is TRBV21-1 and J is TRBJ2-1; the table's D call of TRBD2 was not tested on the DNA. TRBV21-1 is assigned pseudogene status. CDR3 length equals 22 residues. CDR3 sequence (DNA): TGTGCCAGCAGCCAGGCCAGGAAAGCGGGAGGGCTGCGAGGGGCCCCACCCGGGGAGCAGTTCTTC. This sequence encodes CASSQARKAGGLRGAPPGEQFF.

The table lists this clone with a few counts. The V and J genes are TRBV4-1 and TRBJ1-5, with D hard to call. Germline loops: CDR1 MGHRA, CDR2 YSYEKL. Trimming left V 0 bases short and J 1 base short, with 7 bases between. The CDR3 covers 15 residues. CDR3 DNA: TGCGCCAGCAGCCAAGATAGCAGCAGCAATCAGCCCCAGCATTTT. Protein sequence: CASSQDSSSNQPQHF.